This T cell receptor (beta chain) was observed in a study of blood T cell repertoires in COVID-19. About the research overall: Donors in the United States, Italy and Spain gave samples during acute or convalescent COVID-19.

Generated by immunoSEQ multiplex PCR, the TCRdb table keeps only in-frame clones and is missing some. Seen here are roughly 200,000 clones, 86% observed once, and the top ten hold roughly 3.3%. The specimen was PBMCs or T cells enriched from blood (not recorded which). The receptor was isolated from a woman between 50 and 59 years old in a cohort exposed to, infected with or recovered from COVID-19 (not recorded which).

DNA for the CDR3: TGTGCCAGCAGCCCCCTGGGCAGCTCCTACGAGCAGTACTTC. It encodes CASSPLGSSYEQYF. V and J are TRBV3-1 (or the pseudogene TRBV3-2) and TRBJ2-7, with D unclear. The ends were cut back, 4 bases at V and 0 bases at J, with 10 bases in the middle. The CDR3 totals 14 residues. The germline CDR1 and CDR2 sequences are LGHDT and YNNKEL (reference sequence).